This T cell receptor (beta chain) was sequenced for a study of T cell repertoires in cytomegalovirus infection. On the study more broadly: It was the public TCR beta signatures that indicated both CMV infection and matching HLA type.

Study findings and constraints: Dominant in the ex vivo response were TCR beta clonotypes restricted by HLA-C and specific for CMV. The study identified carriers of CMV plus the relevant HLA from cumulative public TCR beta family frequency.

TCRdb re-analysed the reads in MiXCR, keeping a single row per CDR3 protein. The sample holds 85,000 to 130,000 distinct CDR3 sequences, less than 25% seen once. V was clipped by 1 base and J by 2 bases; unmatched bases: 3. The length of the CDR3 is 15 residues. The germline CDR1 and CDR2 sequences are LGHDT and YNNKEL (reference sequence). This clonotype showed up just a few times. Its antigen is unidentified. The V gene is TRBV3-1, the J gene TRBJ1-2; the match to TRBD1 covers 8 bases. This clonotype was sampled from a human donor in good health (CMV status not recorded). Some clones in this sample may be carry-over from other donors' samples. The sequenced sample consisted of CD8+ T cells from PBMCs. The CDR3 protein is CASSQGYRGNYGYTF. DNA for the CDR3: TGTGCCAGCAGCCAAGGCTACAGGGGGAACTATGGCTACACCTTC.